What follows is one T cell receptor (beta chain) and its context. Clones were sequenced by immunoSEQ multiplex PCR, and TCRdb holds only the in-frame ones, with some missing. Of more than 110,000 clones in the sample, roughly 86% were seen once. These data originate in a study of blood T cell repertoires in COVID-19. V lost 3 bases and J 0 bases, leaving 12 bases between the germline ends. Germline values: CDR1 MDHEN, CDR2 SYDVKM. The CDR3 has 16 residues. The origin of this receptor is a man aged 45 to 65 with active or convalescent COVID-19. Sequencing input: peripheral blood. The chain combines TRBV28 with TRBJ2-4; D unresolved. The CDR3 region is CASSFRLAGAKNIQYF. DNA of the CDR3: TGTGCCAGCAGTTTTAGACTGGCTGGAGCCAAAAACATTCAGTACTTC.